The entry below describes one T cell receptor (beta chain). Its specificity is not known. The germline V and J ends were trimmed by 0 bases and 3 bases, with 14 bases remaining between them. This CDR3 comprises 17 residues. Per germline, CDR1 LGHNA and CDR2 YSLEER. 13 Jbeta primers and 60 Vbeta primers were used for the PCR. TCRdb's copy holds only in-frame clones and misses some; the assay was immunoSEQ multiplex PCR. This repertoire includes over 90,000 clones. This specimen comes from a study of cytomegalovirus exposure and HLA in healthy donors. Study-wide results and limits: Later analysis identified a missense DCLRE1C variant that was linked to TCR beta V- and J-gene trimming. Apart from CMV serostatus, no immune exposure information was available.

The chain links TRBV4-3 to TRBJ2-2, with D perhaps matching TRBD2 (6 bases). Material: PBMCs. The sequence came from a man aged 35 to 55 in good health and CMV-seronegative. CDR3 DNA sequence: TGCGCCAGCAGCCAAGAGACGGGACTTTTATACACCGGGGAGCTGTTTTTT. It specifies CASSQETGLLYTGELFF.